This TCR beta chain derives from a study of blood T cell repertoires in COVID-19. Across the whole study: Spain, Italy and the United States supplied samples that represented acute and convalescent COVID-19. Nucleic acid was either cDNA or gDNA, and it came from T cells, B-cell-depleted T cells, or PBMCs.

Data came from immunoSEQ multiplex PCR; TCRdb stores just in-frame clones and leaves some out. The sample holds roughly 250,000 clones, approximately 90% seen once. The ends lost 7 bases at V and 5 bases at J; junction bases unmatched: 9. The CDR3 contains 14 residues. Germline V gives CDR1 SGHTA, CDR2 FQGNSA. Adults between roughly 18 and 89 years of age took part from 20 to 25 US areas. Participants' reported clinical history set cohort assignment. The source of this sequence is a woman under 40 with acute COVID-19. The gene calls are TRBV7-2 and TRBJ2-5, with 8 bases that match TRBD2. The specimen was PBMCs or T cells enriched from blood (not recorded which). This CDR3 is CASTLSGGRETQYF. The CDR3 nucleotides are TGTGCCAGCACCCTGAGCGGGGGCCGGGAGACCCAGTACTTC. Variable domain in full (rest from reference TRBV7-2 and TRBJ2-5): GAGVSQSPSNKVTEKGKDVELRCDPISGHTALYWYRQSLGQGLEFLIYFQGNSAPDKSGLPSDRFSAERTGGSVSTLTIQRTQQEDSAVYLCASTLSGGRETQYFGPGTRLLVL.